This T cell receptor beta chain was sequenced during a study of T cell repertoires in cytomegalovirus infection. Study as a whole: Both CMV infection and a matching HLA type were indicated by public TCR beta signatures. Study observations and caveats: Dominating the ex vivo response were TCR beta clonotypes that were CMV-specific and HLA-C-restricted.

TCRdb reanalysed the reads using MiXCR and keeps one entry per CDR3 protein. The sample consists of about 830,000 distinct CDR3 sequences, about 33% of them appearing once. The CDR3 covers 17 residues. CDR1 is MNHEY, CDR2 SVGAGI, per germline. The V and J ends lost 4 bases and 1 base, in that order; junction bases with no gene match: 9. As to this clonotype: Antigen: not known.

This sequence joins TRBV6-5 and TRBJ2-1, with 8 bases lining up with TRBD1. This TCR was recovered from a human donor in good health (CMV status not recorded). Some clones in this sample may be carry-over from other donors' samples. This specimen consisted of cultured CD8+ T cells from PBMCs, obtained from culture after CMV antigen stimulation. CDR3 bases: TGTGCCAGCAGTTCCTCCGGGACAGGCTATTCCTACAATGAGCAGTTCTTC. It translates to CASSSSGTGYSYNEQFF.